The rows below give T cell receptor beta chains drawn from one sample of a study of vaccination and CD4 T cells after COVID-19. No antigen is known for these receptors. A single record per CDR3 protein comes from TCRdb applying MiXCR to the PCR reads. The table records fewer than 13,000 distinct CDR3 sequences, 45% to 60% of them present only once. Sample: CD4+ T cells from blood, cultured in vitro. The receptors stem from a human donor who had recovered from COVID-19. The CDR3 runs from the conserved cysteine through the conserved F or W. D genes are given only for firm matches. Size is omitted from some rows. Given values are once, few, many or a class for expanded clones.

clone_size	v_call	j_call	d_call	cdr3_nt	cdr3_aa
.	TRBV20-1	TRBJ1-2	TRBD1	TGCAGTGCTAGATTACGGACAGGGGTAGGCTACACCTTC	CSARLRTGVGYTF
.	TRBV5-4	TRBJ1-6	TRBD1	TGTGCCAGCAGCGTCGTCTCCGGGACAGGGTGGTTTCGTTCACCCCTCCACTTT	CASSVVSGTGWFRSPLHF
.	TRBV7-9	TRBJ2-5	.	TGTGCCAGCAGCCTTGGAGTGGGGTGGCAAGAGACCCAGTACTTC	CASSLGVGWQETQYF
once	TRBV7-2	TRBJ2-2	TRBD2	TGTGCCAGCAGCCGTAGCGGGGGGGCCCATCAGAACACCGGGGAGCTGTTTTTT	CASSRSGGAHQNTGELFF
medium-sized	TRBV5-4	TRBJ2-7	TRBD2	TGTGCCAGCAGCCATACTAGCGGGGGCTCCTACGAGCAGTACTTC	CASSHTSGGSYEQYF
.	TRBV5-1	TRBJ2-7	.	TGCGCCAGCAGCGTCCGACAGTTCGAGCAGTACTTC	CASSVRQFEQYF
.	TRBV7-2	TRBJ1-6	.	TGTGCCAGCAGCTATGACACCTTCTGGGGTAAATCACCCCTCCACTTT	CASSYDTFWGKSPLHF
few	TRBV7-9	TRBJ1-5	.	TGTGCCAGCAGCTTATTAGGGGACAATCAGCCCCAGCATTTT	CASSLLGDNQPQHF
.	TRBV7-9	TRBJ2-2	TRBD1	TGTGCCAGCAGCTTAGGGACAGGGCGCACCGGGGAGCTGTTTTTT	CASSLGTGRTGELFF
.	TRBV6-5	TRBJ1-2	.	TGTGCCAGCAGTTGGGAATATGGCTACACCTTC	CASSWEYGYTF
.	TRBV6-1	TRBJ1-2	.	TGTGCCAGCAGCGACTTAAGTGCGAGAGGCTACACCTTC	CASSDLSARGYTF
.	TRBV18	TRBJ1-5	.	TGTGCCAGCTCCTACAACGGGGGGCCCCAGCATTTT	CASSYNGGPQHF
.	TRBV7-8	TRBJ2-7	.	TGTGCCAGCAGCTTAGGGATCAACTACGAGCAGTACTTC	CASSLGINYEQYF
.	TRBV20-1	TRBJ2-7	TRBD1	TGCAGTGCTTCTCCCGAGGACAGGGGTGGCGAGCAGTACTTC	CSASPEDRGGEQYF
.	TRBV20-1	TRBJ1-6	.	TGCAGTGCTAGGGTCCAGGGGCAAACTTATAATTCACCCCTCCACTTT	CSARVQGQTYNSPLHF
.	TRBV5-1	TRBJ2-3	TRBD2	TGCGCCAGCAGCTTGGATGGCGGGGGGATCACAGATACGCAGTATTTT	CASSLDGGGITDTQYF
.	TRBV28	TRBJ1-6	.	TGTGCCAGCAGTCCCCCTAGGACACTCCTGGCCCTCCACTTT	CASSPPRTLLALHF
.	TRBV6-1	TRBJ2-7	.	TGTGCCAGCAGCGGACTATCCTACGAGCAGTACTTC	CASSGLSYEQYF
.	TRBV7-9	TRBJ1-1	.	TGTGCCAGCAGCCCGACGTCCTCAGCTTTCTTT	CASSPTSSAFF
.	TRBV5-4	TRBJ2-5	TRBD2	TGTGCCAGCAGCTATAGATGGACTAGCGGGGGGGCAGAGACCCAGTACTTC	CASSYRWTSGGAETQYF
.	TRBV18	TRBJ1-5	.	TGTGCCAGCTCACCTACAAATAGCAATCAGCCCCAGCATTTT	CASSPTNSNQPQHF
few	TRBV30	TRBJ2-5	.	TGTGCCTGGAGACAGGCACTAGAGACCCAGTACTTC	CAWRQALETQYF
.	TRBV18	TRBJ1-4	.	TGTGCCAGCTCACCGGGACTCCTAGGGGAAAAACTGTTTTTT	CASSPGLLGEKLFF
few	TRBV11-2	TRBJ2-3	.	TGTGCCAGCAGTCCCATAGGTACAGATACGCAGTATTTT	CASSPIGTDTQYF
.	TRBV11-2	TRBJ2-4	.	TGTGCCAGCAGCTCGTTAATGGGGCGAAACATTCAGTACTTC	CASSSLMGRNIQYF
few	TRBV15	TRBJ1-5	.	TGTGCCACCAGCAGAGAGATGGCTGGGATTAGCAATCAGCCCCAGCATTTT	CATSREMAGISNQPQHF
few	TRBV27	TRBJ2-1	TRBD1	TGTGCCAGCAGTCCAGACAGGGCCCCCAGCTCCTACAATGAGCAGTTCTTC	CASSPDRAPSSYNEQFF
.	TRBV6-1	TRBJ1-5	.	TGTGCCAGCAGTGAAGGGGGGTATAGTCAGCCCCAGCATTTT	CASSEGGYSQPQHF